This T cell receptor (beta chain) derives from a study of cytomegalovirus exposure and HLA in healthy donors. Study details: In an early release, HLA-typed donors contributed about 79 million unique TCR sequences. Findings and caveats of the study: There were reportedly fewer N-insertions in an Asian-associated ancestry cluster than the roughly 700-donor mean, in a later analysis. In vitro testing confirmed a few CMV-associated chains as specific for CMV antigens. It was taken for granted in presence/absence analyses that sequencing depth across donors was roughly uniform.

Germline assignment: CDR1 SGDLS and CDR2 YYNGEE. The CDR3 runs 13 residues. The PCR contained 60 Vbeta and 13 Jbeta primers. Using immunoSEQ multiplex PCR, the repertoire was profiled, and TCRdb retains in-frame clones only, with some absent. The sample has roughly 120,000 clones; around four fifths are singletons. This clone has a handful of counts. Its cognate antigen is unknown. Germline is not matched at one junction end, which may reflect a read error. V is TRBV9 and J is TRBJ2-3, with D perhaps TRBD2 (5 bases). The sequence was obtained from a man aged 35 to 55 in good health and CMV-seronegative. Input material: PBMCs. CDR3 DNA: TGTGCCAGCAGCCCTCCTAGCAGAGATACGCAGTATTTT. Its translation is CASSPPSRDTQYF.